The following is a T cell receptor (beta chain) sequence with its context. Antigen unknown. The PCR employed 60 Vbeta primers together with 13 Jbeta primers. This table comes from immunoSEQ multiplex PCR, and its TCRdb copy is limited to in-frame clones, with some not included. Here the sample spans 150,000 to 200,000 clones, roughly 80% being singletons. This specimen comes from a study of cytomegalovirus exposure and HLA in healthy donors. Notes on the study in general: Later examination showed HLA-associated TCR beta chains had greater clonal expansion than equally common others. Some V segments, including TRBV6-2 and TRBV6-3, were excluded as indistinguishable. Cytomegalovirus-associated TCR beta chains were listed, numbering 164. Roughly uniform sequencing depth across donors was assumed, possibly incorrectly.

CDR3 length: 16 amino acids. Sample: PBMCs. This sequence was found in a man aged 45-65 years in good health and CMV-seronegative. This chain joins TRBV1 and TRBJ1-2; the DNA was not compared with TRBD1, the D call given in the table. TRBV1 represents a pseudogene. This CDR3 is CTSSQGQGGANYGYTF. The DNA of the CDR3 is TGCACCAGCAGCCAGGGACAGGGTGGAGCTAACTATGGCTACACCTTC.